This T cell receptor (beta chain) was captured in a study of CD8+CD57+ T cells in acquired aplastic anemia. The wider study: CD4+ and CD8+ cells, once sorted, gave DNA averaging roughly 3.4 ug. On average, healthy donors gave 8.5 million to 14 million reads for CD4+ cells.

The CDR3 sequence is 14 residues long. CDR1 and CDR2 from the germline V gene are SGHNT and YYREEE (reference sequence). Trimming left V 4 bases short and J 3 bases short, with 14 bases between. Study conclusions and caveats: Patients showed no significant difference from controls in CD8+ Simpson's diversity. Patients had twenty-nine CD8+ CDR3 sequences in common with controls (the shared set).

Researchers used genomic DNA as the template to profile TCR beta VDJ and CDR3. One entry per CDR3 protein results from TCRdb running MiXCR on the reads. The data show fewer than 250,000 distinct CDR3 sequences, approximately 52% seen once. Points on this clonotype: What it binds is unknown.

This chain connects TRBV5-4 to TRBJ2-7; the D gene could be TRBD1 or TRBD2 (5 bases each). The sequence was collected from a human donor in good health, serving as a control. The sequenced sample was sorted CD4+, CD8+, or CD8+CD57+ T cells (not recorded which) from PBMCs. This CDR3 is CASSLGRGDYEQYF. The CDR3 region has the DNA TGTGCCAGCAGCCTGGGACGGGGAGACTACGAGCAGTACTTC.